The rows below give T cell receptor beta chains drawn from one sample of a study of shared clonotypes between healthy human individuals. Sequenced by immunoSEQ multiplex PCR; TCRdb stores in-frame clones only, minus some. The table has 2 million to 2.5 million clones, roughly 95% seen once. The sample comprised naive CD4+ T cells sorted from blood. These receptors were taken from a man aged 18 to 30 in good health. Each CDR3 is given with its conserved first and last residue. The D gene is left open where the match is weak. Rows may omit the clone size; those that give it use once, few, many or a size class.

CDR3: CASSLGGRTGELFF
DNA: TGTGCCAGCAGTTTGGGGGGGCGAACCGGGGAGCTGTTTTTT
V: TRBV27
size: .
J: TRBJ2-2
D: .

CDR3: CASRGSGQPQHF
DNA: TGTGCCAGCAGGGGGTCCGGGCAGCCCCAGCATTTT
V: TRBV6-6
size: .
J: TRBJ1-5
D: .

CDR3: CASSGIQGAYEQYF
DNA: TGTGCCAGCAGTGGGATACAGGGAGCCTACGAGCAGTACTTC
V: TRBV6-1
size: .
J: TRBJ2-7
D: .

CDR3: CASSGYREVGYGYTF
DNA: TGTGCCAGCAGTGGTTACAGGGAAGTTGGCTATGGCTACACCTTC
V: TRBV6-1
size: .
J: TRBJ1-2
D: .

CDR3: CASSFGSGETQYF
DNA: TGTGCCAGCAGCTTCGGTTCCGGAGAGACCCAGTACTTC
V: TRBV11-2
size: .
J: TRBJ2-5
D: .

CDR3: CASEYSGELFF
DNA: TGTGCCAGCGAGTACAGCGGGGAGCTGTTTTTT
V: TRBV2
size: .
J: TRBJ2-2
D: .

CDR3: CASSQAGTEGGYTF
DNA: TGCGCCAGCAGCCAAGCCGGGACAGAAGGTGGCTACACCTTC
V: TRBV4-3
size: once
J: TRBJ1-2
D: TRBD1

CDR3: CASSRDPRETQYF
DNA: TGTGCCAGCAGCCGGGACCCTCGGGAGACCCAGTACTTC
V: TRBV14
size: .
J: TRBJ2-5
D: .

CDR3: CASSQAAQGYEQYF
DNA: TGCGCCAGCAGCCAAGCGGCACAGGGGTACGAGCAGTACTTC
V: TRBV4-3
size: .
J: TRBJ2-7
D: TRBD1

CDR3: CASSEPGSNTGELFF
DNA: TGTGCCAGCAGTGAACCGGGTTCGAACACCGGGGAGCTGTTTTTT
V: TRBV25-1
size: few
J: TRBJ2-2
D: .

CDR3: CATTDSSYEQYF
DNA: TGTGCCACGACGGACAGTTCCTACGAGCAGTACTTC
V: TRBV6-6
size: .
J: TRBJ2-7
D: .

CDR3: CASSLVAGTQGGYTF
DNA: TGTGCCAGCAGCTTAGTGGCAGGGACTCAGGGTGGCTACACCTTC
V: TRBV7-3
size: .
J: TRBJ1-2
D: .

CDR3: CASSSSVFVYEQYF
DNA: TGCGCCAGCAGCTCGTCGGTTTTTGTCTACGAGCAGTACTTC
V: TRBV5-1
size: .
J: TRBJ2-7
D: .

CDR3: CASSMTVQETQYF
DNA: TGTGCCAGTAGTATGACAGTTCAAGAGACCCAGTACTTC
V: TRBV19
size: .
J: TRBJ2-5
D: .

CDR3: CASSKLAGRRETQYF
DNA: TGTGCCAGCAGCAAATTAGCGGGGAGAAGGGAGACCCAGTACTTC
V: TRBV21-1
size: .
J: TRBJ2-5
D: .

CDR3: CASSLQDSDTQYF
DNA: TGCGCCAGCAGCTTGCAAGATTCAGATACGCAGTATTTT
V: TRBV5-1
size: .
J: TRBJ2-3
D: .

CDR3: CASSPERGSGNTIYF
DNA: TGCGCCAGCAGCCCGGAACGTGGGTCTGGAAACACCATATATTTT
V: TRBV5-1
size: .
J: TRBJ1-3
D: .

CDR3: CASKSGQVSNQPQHF
DNA: TGTGCCAGCAAATCGGGACAGGTTAGCAATCAGCCCCAGCATTTT
V: TRBV27
size: .
J: TRBJ1-5
D: TRBD1

CDR3: CAWSVQMLNEKLFF
DNA: TGTGCCTGGAGTGTACAAATGCTTAATGAAAAACTGTTTTTT
V: TRBV30
size: .
J: TRBJ1-4
D: .

CDR3: CASSDSNRGLNQPQHF
DNA: TGTGCCAGCAGTGATTCGAACAGGGGACTCAATCAGCCCCAGCATTTT
V: TRBV6-1
size: .
J: TRBJ1-5
D: TRBD1

CDR3: CAWSVPGYGYTF
DNA: TGTGCCTGGAGTGTACCGGGCTATGGCTACACCTTC
V: TRBV30
size: .
J: TRBJ1-2
D: .

CDR3: CASSTRQSNQPQHF
DNA: TGTGCCAGTAGTACCCGACAGAGCAATCAGCCCCAGCATTTT
V: TRBV19
size: .
J: TRBJ1-5
D: .

CDR3: CAWVSVETGANVLTF
DNA: TGTGCCTGGGTCTCCGTGGAGACCGGGGCCAACGTCCTGACTTTC
V: TRBV30
size: .
J: TRBJ2-6
D: .